The 25 T cell receptor beta chains listed next were all sequenced from one sample in a study of graft-versus-host responses after intestinal transplantation. Generated by immunoSEQ multiplex PCR, the TCRdb table keeps only in-frame clones and is missing some. The top ten hold approximately 4.2% of the sample, which has roughly 3,000 clones, around 93% seen once. The input for sequencing was bone marrow, taken less than 400 days after transplant. These receptors were obtained from a human patient who received an intestinal transplant, so some T cells may come from the graft donor.

This chain links TRBV9 with TRBJ2-5; 8 bases match TRBD1. This CDR3 has 14 residues. J gave up 2 bases and V 4 bases, and 4 bases lay outside the gene matches. Germline lookup yields CDR1 SGDLS and CDR2 YYNGEE. This chain's CDR3 is CASSLTGAQETQYF. Written as DNA, the CDR3 is TGTGCCAGCAGCTTGACAGGGGCACAAGAGACCCAGTACTTC.

The chain uses TRBV19 and TRBJ2-1, with a possible D match to TRBD2 (6 bases). Germline-derived CDR1 and CDR2 are LNHDA and SQIVND (reference sequence). V was shortened by 4 bases and J by 0 bases, with 19 bases between the two germline ends. This CDR3 has 18 residues. Written as DNA, the CDR3 is TGTGCCAGTAGTAAGTTCCAATGGACTACTAGCTCCTACAATGAGCAGTTCTTC. This codes for CASSKFQWTTSSYNEQFF.

CDR3 amino acids: CASSRTGGADTQYF. The CDR3 nucleotides are TGTGCCAGCAGCCGGACAGGGGGCGCAGATACGCAGTATTTT. This rearrangement joins TRBV6-4 to TRBJ2-3; 11 nucleotides line up with TRBD1. After removal of 6 bases from V and 4 bases from J, the junction contained 3 bases not matched to a gene. Per the germline V gene, CDR1 is MRHNA and CDR2 is SNTAGT. The CDR3 extends over 14 amino acids.

V usage is TRBV7-3 and J usage is TRBJ2-2; 8 bases agree with TRBD2. The CDR3 has 16 residues. Germline CDR1 SGHTA, CDR2 FQGTGA. The V gene end was trimmed by 2 bases and the J gene end by 5 bases; junction bases not matched to a gene: 7. Here the CDR3 DNA reads TGTGCCAGCAGCTTATTTGCGGCGGGAGGAACCGGGGAGCTGTTTTTT. Protein sequence: CASSLFAAGGTGELFF.

The rearrangement joins TRBV10-3 to TRBJ2-3, with D perhaps matching TRBD2 (6 bases). This CDR3 spans 18 amino acids. V dropped 3 bases and J dropped 1 base, with 20 bases sitting between them. Germline CDR1 ENHRY, CDR2 SYGVKD. CDR3 DNA: TGTGCCATCAGTGAACTAGCAGCATCTATGGGGGGCACAGATACGCAGTATTTT. This gives the protein CAISELAASMGGTDTQYF.

The chain carries TRBV5-1 and TRBJ1-2, with 11 bases matching TRBD1. The CDR3 spans 14 residues. J was trimmed by 2 bases and V by 4 bases; bases with no gene match: 1. Germline loops: CDR1 SGHRS, CDR2 YFSETQ. The CDR3 region is CASSGQGANYGYTF. CDR3 coding DNA: TGCGCCAGCAGCGGACAGGGGGCGAACTATGGCTACACCTTC.

The gene calls are TRBV19 and TRBJ2-7, with TRBD1 as a possible D gene (5 bases). Germline values: CDR1 LNHDA, CDR2 SQIVND (reference sequence). This CDR3 has 14 amino acids. Trimming removed 3 bases from V and 2 bases from J, with 11 bases in between. The CDR3 sequence is CASSIQGSTYEQYF. Here the CDR3 DNA reads TGTGCCAGTAGTATCCAGGGTTCTACCTACGAGCAGTACTTC. The variable domain in full, with the rest retrieved from reference TRBV19 and TRBJ2-7, is DGGITQSPKYLFRKEGQNVTLSCEQNLNHDAMYWYRQDPGQGLRLIYYSQIVNDFQKGDIAEGYSVSREKKESFPLTVTSAQKNPTAFYLCASSIQGSTYEQYFGPGTRLTVT.

This chain links TRBV10-3 with TRBJ2-5; D might be TRBD1 or TRBD2, each matching 6 bases. Trimming took 11 bases from V and 5 from J, leaving 18 bases between them. The germline V gene has CDR1 ENHRY and CDR2 SYGVKD. The CDR3 is 13 amino acids. CDR3 DNA: TGTGCCTCCTCAGGGGAGGCGATGGAGACCCAGTACTTC. Residues: CASSGEAMETQYF.

The V call is TRBV6-5, the J call TRBJ2-2; 7 bases are a match to TRBD2. CDR3 length equals 15 residues. J lost 5 bases, V lost 2 bases, and 5 bases had no gene match. Germline assignment: CDR1 MNHEY and CDR2 SVGAGI. The CDR3 reads CASSYVLAVTGELFF. CDR3 DNA: TGTGCCAGCAGTTACGTGCTAGCGGTTACCGGGGAGCTGTTTTTT.

This clone was found once. The chain carries TRBV2 and TRBJ2-3; no reliable D call. This CDR3 is built from 13 residues. Germline assignment: CDR1 SNHLY and CDR2 FYNNEI. Trimming removed 2 bases from V and 2 bases from J, with 5 bases in between. The CDR3 DNA reads TGTGCCAGCAGTGAACCTATCACAGATACGCAGTATTTT. Its translation is CASSEPITDTQYF.

The J gene is TRBJ2-4, the V gene TRBV10-2, with a possible D match to TRBD2 (5 bases). The ends were cut back, 4 bases at V and 0 bases at J, with 10 bases in the middle. This CDR3 spans 15 amino acids. Per the germline V gene, CDR1 is WSHSY and CDR2 is SAAADI. The CDR3 region is CASSVEGLAKNIQYF. The CDR3 DNA reads TGCGCCAGCAGTGTTGAGGGTTTAGCCAAAAACATTCAGTACTTC.

This rearrangement joins TRBV6-5 to TRBJ2-3; D possibly corresponds to TRBD1 (6 bases). The germline V gene has CDR1 MNHEY and CDR2 SVGAGI. This CDR3 comprises 15 residues. V gave up 3 bases and J gave up 0 bases, with 10 bases separating them. The CDR3 loop is CASSYGGPSTDTQYF. Here the CDR3 DNA reads TGTGCCAGCAGTTATGGGGGCCCAAGCACAGATACGCAGTATTTT.

This rearrangement joins TRBV7-9 to TRBJ2-1; D might be TRBD1 (5 bases). V lost 4 bases and J 9 bases, leaving 16 bases between the germline ends. Germline V gives CDR1 SEHNR, CDR2 FQNEAQ (reference sequence). The CDR3 consists of 14 residues. Here the CDR3 DNA reads TGTGCCAGCAGCTACATACTGTTGGGGCCTGAGCAGTTCTTC. Its protein is CASSYILLGPEQFF.

The table lists this clone with a count of one. Because it lacks the conserved phenylalanine or tryptophan at the end, this CDR3 is likely a read error. V and J are TRBV30 and TRBJ1-3, with D perhaps TRBD1 (5 bases). Germline V lookup: CDR1 GTSNPN, CDR2 SVGIG (reference sequence). This CDR3 comprises 14 residues. V was pared by 5 bases and J by 7 bases, with 18 bases between. CDR3 residues: CAWGLGSEGNTIYS. Here the CDR3 DNA reads TGTGCCTGGGGCCTCGGGTCCGAGGGGAACACCATATATTCT.

The genes are TRBV28 and TRBJ1-3; D gene uncertain. V was cut by 10 bases and J by 4 bases, with 14 bases left in between. Germline loops: CDR1 MDHEN, CDR2 SYDVKM. The CDR3 length is 13 residues. CDR3: CATQPVMGNTIYF. The DNA of the CDR3 is TGTGCCACACAACCCGTCATGGGAAACACCATATATTTT.

The chain carries TRBV6-1 and TRBJ1-5; D is ambiguous. Germline V gene sequence: CDR1 MNHNS, CDR2 SASEGT. The CDR3 runs to 13 residues. V gave up 7 bases and J gave up 0 bases, with 7 bases separating them. CDR3 region: CASKKGSNQPQHF. In nucleotides, the CDR3 is TGTGCCAGCAAGAAGGGTAGCAATCAGCCCCAGCATTTT.

The chain links TRBV4-1 to TRBJ2-3; D gene unclear. The V end lost 0 bases, the J end lost 5 bases, and 3 bases lay between the germline ends. The CDR3 extends over 12 amino acids. From germline, CDR1 is MGHRA and CDR2 YSYEKL. The CDR3 spells CASSQDGDTQYF. CDR3 DNA sequence: TGCGCCAGCAGCCAAGATGGAGATACGCAGTATTTT.

The chain has TRBV4-2 and TRBJ2-2; tentative D call: TRBD1 (6 bases). The CDR3 length is 16 residues. Germline CDR1 is LGHNA and CDR2 is YNFKEQ. The V and J ends lost 0 bases and 6 bases respectively, with 14 bases between them. Written as DNA, the CDR3 is TGTGCCAGCAGCCAAGAACAGGGCGCGCCAGCCGGGGAGCTGTTTTTT. Its translation is CASSQEQGAPAGELFF.

V is TRBV2 and J is TRBJ2-7; TRBD2 matches 9 bases. The CDR3 is 14 residues long. Germline trimming cut 3 bases from V and 2 bases from J; bases unmatched to any gene: 2. The V gene's germline CDR1 is SNHLY and CDR2 FYNNEI. CDR3 in amino acids: CASSEGGGAYEQYF. CDR3 coding DNA: TGTGCCAGCAGTGAGGGCGGGGGGGCCTACGAGCAGTACTTC.

The chain couples TRBV6-5 to TRBJ2-3; no clear D. CDR3 length: 11 residues. V was shortened by 6 bases and J by 2 bases, with 3 bases between the two germline ends. Germline lookup yields CDR1 MNHEY and CDR2 SVGAGI. DNA of the CDR3: TGTGCCAGCAGGGACACAGATACGCAGTATTTT. Amino acids: CASRDTDTQYF.

As regards this clone: The germline gene is not matched at one end of the junction; a read error may be the cause. The rearrangement links TRBV9 to TRBJ2-2; maybe TRBD2 (7 bases). This CDR3 contains 16 residues. Germline CDR1 is SGDLS and CDR2 is YYNGEE. CDR3 DNA sequence: TGTGCCCGCAGCGTAGTTAGGGGGGGAAACACCGGGGAGCTGTTTTTT. Its translation is CARSVVRGGNTGELFF.

J is TRBJ2-1 and V is TRBV5-6, with D unclear. Germline V CDR1 and CDR2: SGHDT, YYEEEE. Deletions cut 2 bases from V and 9 bases from J, with 15 bases between. The CDR3 spans 14 residues. CDR3 region: CASSLSFGVTEQFF. CDR3 coding DNA: TGTGCCAGCAGCTTAAGCTTCGGTGTAACTGAGCAGTTCTTC.

Comments on this clone: A junction boundary mismatches the germline segment, possibly from a read error. The chain uses TRBV7-2 and TRBJ2-7; D remains ambiguous. From germline, CDR1 is SGHTA and CDR2 FQGNSA. The CDR3 is 15 residues long. CDR3 loop: CASSFVPGPSYEQYF. In DNA, the CDR3 is TGTGCTAGCAGCTTTGTTCCAGGCCCCTCCTACGAGCAGTACTTC.

The V call is TRBV6-6, the J call TRBJ1-2, with D perhaps TRBD1 (5 bases). The CDR3 spans 16 residues. V dropped 0 bases and J dropped 0 bases, with 11 bases sitting between them. Germline V gene lookup returns CDR1 MNHNY and CDR2 SVGAGI (reference sequence). This CDR3 is CASSYSWTTANYGYTF. The CDR3 DNA is TGTGCCAGCAGTTACTCATGGACAACTGCTAACTATGGCTACACCTTC.

V usage is TRBV28 and J usage is TRBJ2-2; 9 nucleotides line up with TRBD1. The length of the CDR3 is 15 residues. Germline assignment: CDR1 MDHEN and CDR2 SYDVKM. V was pared by 2 bases and J by 4 bases, with 2 bases of the junction left unmatched. CDR3 sequence reads: CASSLTGGGTGELFF. In nucleotides, the CDR3 is TGTGCCAGCAGTTTAACAGGGGGCGGCACCGGGGAGCTGTTTTTT.